Following are 6 T cell receptor beta chains from one sample sequenced in a study of T cell responses to AZD1222 COVID-19 vaccine. Clones were sequenced by immunoSEQ multiplex PCR, and TCRdb holds only the in-frame ones, with some missing. The sample has 75,000 to 90,000 clones; under 95% are singletons. The sample here was peripheral blood, taken 28 days after the second AZD1222 dose. These receptors were obtained from an adult who received the AZD1222 COVID-19 vaccine.

The chain uses TRBV28 and TRBJ2-7; 9 bases agree with TRBD2. The CDR3 is made up of 15 amino acids. The germline V gene encodes CDR1 MDHEN and CDR2 SYDVKM. J was trimmed by 2 bases and V by 7 bases; bases with no gene match: 9. CDR3 amino acids: CASTLGGRAPYEQYF. CDR3 in DNA: TGTGCCAGCACCTTGGGCGGGAGGGCCCCCTACGAGCAGTACTTC.

V usage is TRBV27 and J usage is TRBJ1-5; D uncertain. Germline CDR1 is MNHEY and CDR2 is SMNVEV (reference sequence). The CDR3 loop spans 12 amino acids. V dropped 3 bases and J dropped 6 bases, with 6 bases sitting between them. DNA for the CDR3: TGTGCCAGCAGTTTGAATTCTCAGCCCCAGCATTTT. Translated, it gives CASSLNSQPQHF.

This clone was detected only once. The V and J genes are TRBV4-1 and TRBJ2-5; TRBD1 matches at 9 bases. CDR1 and CDR2 from the germline V gene are MGHRA and YSYEKL. V lost 1 base and J lost 4; bases outside the gene matches: 7. The CDR3 has 16 residues. DNA for the CDR3: TGCGCCAGCAGCCAAGCGGAGACAGGGGGTTCAGAGACCCAGTACTTC. This sequence encodes CASSQAETGGSETQYF.

The chain has TRBV6-2 or TRBV6-3 and TRBJ2-1, with TRBD2 identical over 9 bases. V gave up 4 bases and J gave up 3 bases; unmatched junction bases: 7. The CDR3 is 16 amino acids. The germline V gene has CDR1 MNHEY and CDR2 SVGEGT. Here the CDR3 reads CASSSRVTSGYNEQFF. CDR3 sequence (DNA): TGTGCCAGCAGTTCCCGGGTGACTAGCGGCTACAATGAGCAGTTCTTC.

The rearrangement joins TRBV28 to TRBJ2-3; D is undetermined. V shed 9 bases and J shed 2 bases, with 6 bases lying between them. The CDR3 totals 11 residues. Germline CDR1 is MDHEN and CDR2 is SYDVKM. CDR3 in amino acids: CASGPTDTQYF. CDR3 sequence (DNA): TGTGCCAGTGGGCCCACAGATACGCAGTATTTT.

The V call is TRBV3-1 (or the pseudogene TRBV3-2), the J call TRBJ1-1; no definite D call. CDR3 length: 12 amino acids. The germline V and J ends were trimmed by 1 base and 4 bases, with 4 bases remaining between them. Germline CDR1 LGHDT, CDR2 YNNKEL (reference sequence). The DNA for the CDR3 is TGTGCCAGCAGCCAAGGAACCACTGAAGCTTTCTTT. This gives the protein CASSQGTTEAFF.